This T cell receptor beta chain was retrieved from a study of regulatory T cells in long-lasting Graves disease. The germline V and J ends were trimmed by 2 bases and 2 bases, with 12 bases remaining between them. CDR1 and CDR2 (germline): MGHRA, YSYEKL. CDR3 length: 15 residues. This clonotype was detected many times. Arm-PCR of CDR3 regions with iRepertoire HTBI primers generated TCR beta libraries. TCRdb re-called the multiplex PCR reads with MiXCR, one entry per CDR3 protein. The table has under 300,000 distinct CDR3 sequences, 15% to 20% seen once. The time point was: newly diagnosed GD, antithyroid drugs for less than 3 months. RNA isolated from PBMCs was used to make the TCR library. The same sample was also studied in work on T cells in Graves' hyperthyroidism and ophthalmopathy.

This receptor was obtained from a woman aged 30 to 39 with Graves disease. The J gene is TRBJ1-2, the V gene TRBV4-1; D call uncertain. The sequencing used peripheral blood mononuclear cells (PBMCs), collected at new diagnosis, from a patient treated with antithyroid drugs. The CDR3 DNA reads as TGCGCCAGCAGCCAACCCAAGACGGCGAACTATGGCTACACCTTC. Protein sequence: CASSQPKTANYGYTF.